This TCR beta chain emerged from a study of blood T cells in healthy people across ages. Study-level points and caveats: Because donor CMV status was unknown, expanded clonotype changes were possibly confounded. Among long-lived donors, naive CD4+ cells were more numerous and diversity higher than in aged donors.

Through a sample-barcoded 5' primer and a J-beta primer mix, a second PCR was run for roughly 7 to 11 cycles. Sequencing of every sample gave 3 million or more CDR3-containing paired-end reads. TCRdb re-called the 5' RACE reads with MiXCR, one entry per CDR3 protein. The sample consists of about 570,000 distinct CDR3 sequences, roughly a quarter of them appearing once. A word on this clonotype: Its antigen is as yet unknown.

V trimming: 4 bases; J trimming: 1 base; junction bases outside the gene matches: 3. The CDR3 has 15 amino acids. Germline loops: CDR1 SGHRS, CDR2 YFSETQ. Material: blood. The receptor was derived from an older woman in good health. V gene TRBV5-1 combines with J gene TRBJ2-2; 8 bases line up with TRBD1. CDR3 sequence (DNA): TGCGCCAGCAGCGACGACAGGGGGAACACCGGGGAGCTGTTTTTT. Its translation is CASSDDRGNTGELFF.